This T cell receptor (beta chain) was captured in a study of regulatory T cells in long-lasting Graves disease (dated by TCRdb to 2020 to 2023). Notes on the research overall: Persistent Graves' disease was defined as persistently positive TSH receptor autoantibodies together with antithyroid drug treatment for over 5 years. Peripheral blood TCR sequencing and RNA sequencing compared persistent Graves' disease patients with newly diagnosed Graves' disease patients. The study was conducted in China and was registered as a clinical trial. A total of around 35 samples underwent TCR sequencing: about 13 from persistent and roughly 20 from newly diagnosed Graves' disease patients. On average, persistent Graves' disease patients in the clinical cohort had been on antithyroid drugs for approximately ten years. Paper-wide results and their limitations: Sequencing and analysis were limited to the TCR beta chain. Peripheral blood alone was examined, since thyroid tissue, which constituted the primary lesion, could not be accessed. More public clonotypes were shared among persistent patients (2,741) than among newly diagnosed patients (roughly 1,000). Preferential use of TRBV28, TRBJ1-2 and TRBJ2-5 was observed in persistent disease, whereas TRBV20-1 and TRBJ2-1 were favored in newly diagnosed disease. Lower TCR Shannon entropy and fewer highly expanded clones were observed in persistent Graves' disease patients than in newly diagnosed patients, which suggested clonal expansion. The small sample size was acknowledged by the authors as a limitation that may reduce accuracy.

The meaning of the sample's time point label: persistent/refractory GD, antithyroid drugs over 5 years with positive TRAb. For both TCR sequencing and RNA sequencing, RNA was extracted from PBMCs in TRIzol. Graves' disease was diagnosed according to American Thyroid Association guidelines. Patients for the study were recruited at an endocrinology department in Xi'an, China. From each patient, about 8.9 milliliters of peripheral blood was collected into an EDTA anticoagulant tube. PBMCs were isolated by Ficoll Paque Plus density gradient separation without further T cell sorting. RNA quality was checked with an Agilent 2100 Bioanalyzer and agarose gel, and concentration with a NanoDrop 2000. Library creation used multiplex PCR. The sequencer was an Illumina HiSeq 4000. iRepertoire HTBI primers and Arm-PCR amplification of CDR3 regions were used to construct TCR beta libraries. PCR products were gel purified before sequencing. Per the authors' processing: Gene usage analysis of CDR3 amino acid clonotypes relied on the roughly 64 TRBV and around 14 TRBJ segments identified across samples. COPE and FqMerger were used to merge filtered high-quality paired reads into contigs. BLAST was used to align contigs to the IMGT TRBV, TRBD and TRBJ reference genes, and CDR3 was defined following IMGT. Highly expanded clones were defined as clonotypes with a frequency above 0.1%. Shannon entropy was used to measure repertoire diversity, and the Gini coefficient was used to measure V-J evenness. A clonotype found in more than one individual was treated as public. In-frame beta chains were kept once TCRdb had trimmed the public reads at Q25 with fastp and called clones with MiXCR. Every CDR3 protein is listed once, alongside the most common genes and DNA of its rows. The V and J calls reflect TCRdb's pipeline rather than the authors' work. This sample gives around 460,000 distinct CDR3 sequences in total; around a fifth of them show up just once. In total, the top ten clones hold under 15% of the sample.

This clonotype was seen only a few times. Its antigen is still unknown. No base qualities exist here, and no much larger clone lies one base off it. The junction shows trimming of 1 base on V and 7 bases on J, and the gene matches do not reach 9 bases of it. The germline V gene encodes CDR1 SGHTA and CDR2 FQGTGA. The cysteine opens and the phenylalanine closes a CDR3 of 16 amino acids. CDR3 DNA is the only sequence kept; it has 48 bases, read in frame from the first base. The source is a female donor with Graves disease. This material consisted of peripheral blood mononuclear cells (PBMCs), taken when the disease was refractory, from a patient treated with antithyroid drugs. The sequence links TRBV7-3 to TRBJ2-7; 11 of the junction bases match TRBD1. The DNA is TGTGCCAGCAGCTTAATCTCAGGGACAGGGGGAAGTGAGCAGTACTTC. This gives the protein CASSLISGTGGSEQYF.